A single sample is the source of the 23 T cell receptor beta chains below, sequenced in a study of CD8 T cells in ankylosing spondylitis. Study-wide points: There was a TCR beta motif, made of several highly homologous variants, that appeared characteristic of ankylosing spondylitis blood.

Their antigens remain unidentified. TCRdb analysed the 5' RACE reads with MiXCR anew, one entry per CDR3 protein. This sample has hundreds of thousands of distinct CDR3 sequences, with 12% found just once. The sequencing input was blood, either unsorted or a sorted T cell fraction (not recorded which). Receptors originate from a male donor with ankylosing spondylitis.

The table lists this clonotype with a few counts. The chain combines TRBV28 with TRBJ1-5; 7 positions agree with TRBD1. Germline-derived CDR1 and CDR2 are MDHEN and SYDVKM. The length of the CDR3 is 16 residues. The junction had 9 bases not matched to a gene; V was cut back by 4 bases and J by 3 bases. The CDR3 DNA is TGTGCCAGCAGTTCCCTGACAGGGTTCCTCAATCAGCCCCAGCATTTT. This sequence encodes CASSSLTGFLNQPQHF.

The chain combines TRBV20-1 with TRBJ2-1; D is ambiguous. This CDR3 is 13 amino acids long. V was trimmed by 6 bases and J by 3 bases, leaving 12 bases between them. CDR1 and CDR2 (germline): DFQATT, SNEGSKA (reference sequence). The CDR3 DNA reads TGCAGTGCCACCAGGCTAGTCTACAATGAGCAGTTCTTC. This codes for CSATRLVYNEQFF.

The V and J genes are TRBV30 and TRBJ2-7; D gene unclear. V was cut by 0 bases and J by 6 bases, with 15 bases left in between. CDR3 length equals 14 residues. CDR1 and CDR2 from the germline V gene are GTSNPN and SVGIG (reference sequence). The CDR3 bases are TGTGCCTGGAGTGTAGACCGAGCCATTCCCGAGCAGTACTTC. It encodes CAWSVDRAIPEQYF.

V gene TRBV11-2 combines with J gene TRBJ2-6; D call uncertain. Trimming stripped 0 bases from V and 2 bases from J, with 14 bases between. The CDR3 covers 18 residues. In germline, CDR1 is SGHAT, CDR2 FQNNGV. The CDR3 sequence: CASSLESLLRTGANVLTF. CDR3 DNA sequence: TGTGCCAGCAGCTTAGAGAGCTTGCTACGGACTGGGGCCAACGTCCTGACTTTC.

This chain's CDR3 is CASSSNRAQNEKLFF. For the CDR3, the DNA is TGTGCCAGCAGCTCGAACAGGGCTCAAAATGAAAAACTGTTTTTT. The rearrangement joins TRBV7-6 to TRBJ1-4, with a possible D match to TRBD1 (6 bases). This CDR3 has 15 amino acids. The germline V gene encodes CDR1 SGHVS and CDR2 FNYEAQ. Trimming shortened V by 4 bases and J by 5 bases, and 14 bases separated the two germline ends.

This rearrangement joins TRBV12-3 or TRBV12-4 to TRBJ2-5, with 8 bases fitting TRBD2. V was pared by 5 bases and J by 5 bases, with 10 bases of the junction left unmatched. The CDR3 loop spans 15 amino acids. CDR3 amino acids: CASSKLAGRYETQYF. Written as DNA, the CDR3 is TGTGCCAGCAGTAAATTAGCGGGGAGGTATGAGACCCAGTACTTC.

This clonotype has more than one count but fewer than ten. V gene TRBV5-1 combines with J gene TRBJ1-2; D remains unclear. Trimming took off 0 bases at V and 4 bases at J, with 10 bases between the two ends. The CDR3 length is 14 residues. Germline V gene lookup returns CDR1 SGHRS and CDR2 YFSETQ. The CDR3 here is CASSLGPALYGYTF. CDR3 sequence (DNA): TGCGCCAGCAGCTTGGGTCCGGCGCTCTATGGCTACACCTTC.

This clonotype was observed a handful of times. The genes are TRBV20-1 and TRBJ1-2; 8 nucleotides align to TRBD1. After removal of 5 bases from V and 4 bases from J, the junction contained 6 bases not matched to a gene. Germline V lookup: CDR1 DFQATT, CDR2 SNEGSKA (reference sequence). The CDR3 has 13 residues. The CDR3 DNA follows: TGCAGTGCTGCGACAGGGGAAGGCTATGGCTACACCTTC. This codes for CSAATGEGYGYTF.

V gene TRBV10-3 combines with J gene TRBJ2-1; 10 bases line up with TRBD2. Germline V gene lookup returns CDR1 ENHRY and CDR2 SYGVKD. V shed 5 bases and J 2 bases; nucleotides not matched to a gene: 3. The CDR3 length is 15 residues. The CDR3 loop reads CAISSSGRAYNEQFF. In nucleotides, the CDR3 is TGTGCCATCAGTTCAAGCGGGAGGGCCTACAATGAGCAGTTCTTC.

This clonotype was recorded a few times. This chain connects TRBV20-1 to TRBJ2-5; 7 bases are a match to TRBD1. With V trimmed by 6 bases and J by 9 bases, 13 bases remained unmatched. CDR1 and CDR2 (germline): DFQATT, SNEGSKA (reference sequence). The CDR3 runs 13 residues. CDR3 loop: CSAGPQGDTAQYF. Written as DNA, the CDR3 is TGCAGTGCCGGCCCTCAGGGGGATACGGCCCAGTACTTC.

This clonotype has ten or more counts. This CDR3 is CSVEDNRDREYF. DNA for the CDR3: TGCAGCGTTGAAGATAACCGGGACAGGGAGTACTTC. The V and J genes are TRBV29-1 and TRBJ2-7, with TRBD1 identical over 9 bases. V shed 0 bases, J shed 11 bases, and the junction held 5 bases outside the gene matches. The CDR3 sequence is 12 residues long. In germline, CDR1 is SQVTM, CDR2 ANQGSEA.

The rearrangement uses TRBV20-1 and TRBJ2-1; D is uncertain. The CDR3 is 11 residues long. Trimming stripped 3 bases from V and 6 bases from J, with 6 bases between. Germline V gene sequence: CDR1 DFQATT, CDR2 SNEGSKA (reference sequence). CDR3 nucleotides: TGCAGTGCTAGTGGGGTCAATGAGCAGTTCTTC. Encoded protein: CSASGVNEQFF.

This chain links TRBV5-5 with TRBJ2-3; D is unresolved. Germline CDR1 reads SGHKS; CDR2 reads YYEKEE (reference sequence). The CDR3 contains 15 residues. V gave up 4 bases and J gave up 1 base, with 13 bases separating them. The CDR3, as DNA: TGTGCCAGCAGCCCCCGCGAGAGAGGCACAGATACGCAGTATTTT. It is translated as CASSPRERGTDTQYF.

This clonotype was detected a few times. The rearrangement links TRBV12-3 or TRBV12-4 to TRBJ2-2; 9 bases align to TRBD1. Unmatched junction bases numbered 10, after V lost 6 bases and J lost 8 bases. The CDR3 covers 15 residues. The DNA of the CDR3 is TGTGCCAGCAGCCGTGGGACAGGGATTAGAGGGGAGCTGTTTTTT. Protein product: CASSRGTGIRGELFF.

In this sample, this clonotype turned up a few times. V and J are TRBV5-1 and TRBJ2-7; 11 bases line up with TRBD2. V gave up 7 bases and J gave up 6 bases; unmatched junction bases: 12. The CDR3 contains 15 residues. Germline assignment: CDR1 SGHRS and CDR2 YFSETQ. CDR3 loop: CASGRTSGSFSEQYF. The CDR3 nucleotides read TGCGCCAGCGGTCGTACTAGCGGGAGCTTCTCCGAGCAGTACTTC.

CDR3 residues: CASSVGVLQETQYF. The CDR3 nucleotides are TGTGCCAGCAGCGTTGGAGTACTCCAAGAGACCCAGTACTTC. The J gene is TRBJ2-5, the V gene TRBV9; D is unresolved. The germline gives CDR1 SGDLS, CDR2 YYNGEE. Trimming stripped 2 bases from V and 1 base from J, with 9 bases between. The length of the CDR3 is 14 residues.

The chain recombines TRBV7-9 with TRBJ1-5; TRBD1 matches 7 bases. Germline V gene data show CDR1 as SEHNR and CDR2 as FQNEAQ (reference sequence). After removal of 4 bases from V and 3 bases from J, the junction contained 6 bases not matched to a gene. The CDR3 runs to 15 residues. CDR3 DNA sequence: TGTGCCAGCAGCTCGACAGGGTCGAACAATCAGCCCCAGCATTTT. It codes for CASSSTGSNNQPQHF.

This clonotype was recorded many times. The chain joins TRBV20-1 to TRBJ2-7; D call uncertain. Germline V gene sequence: CDR1 DFQATT, CDR2 SNEGSKA (reference sequence). The V end was cut by 0 bases, the J end by 3 bases, with 3 bases between. The length of the CDR3 is 11 residues. CDR3 region: CSARESYEQYF. The CDR3 DNA sequence: TGCAGTGCTAGAGAGAGCTACGAGCAGTACTTC.

This clonotype was seen repeatedly, ten times or more. The J gene is TRBJ2-1, the V gene TRBV6-2 or TRBV6-3, with TRBD2 identical over 12 bases. V trimming: 7 bases; J trimming: 5 bases; junction bases outside the gene matches: 3. The germline V gene encodes CDR1 MNHEY and CDR2 SVGEGT. The length of the CDR3 is 14 residues. DNA of the CDR3: TGTGCCAGCATGCTAGCGGGAGGGGACAATGAGCAGTTCTTC. Translating gives CASMLAGGDNEQFF.

This clonotype was found a few times. The CDR3 sequence: CASRAGTTQHF. In nucleotides, the CDR3 is TGTGCCAGCAGAGCCGGGACTACCCAGCATTTT. This sequence joins TRBV6-2 or TRBV6-3 and TRBJ1-5, with D perhaps TRBD1 (5 bases). The germline V gene has CDR1 MNHEY and CDR2 SVGEGT. V was shortened by 6 bases and J by 11 bases, with 11 bases between the two germline ends. This CDR3 has 11 residues.

This clonotype was recorded many times. The rearrangement uses TRBV5-1 and TRBJ2-3; D unclear. Trimming removed 4 bases from V and 6 bases from J, with 15 bases in between. CDR1 is SGHRS and CDR2 is YFSETQ in the germline V gene. This CDR3 comprises 14 residues. CDR3 coding DNA: TGCGCCAGCAGCCCTGACGTGAGGCGGGATACGCAGTATTTT. Protein sequence: CASSPDVRRDTQYF.

This clonotype occurred a few times. CDR3 amino acids: CASSYDYRGEYEQYF. The DNA for the CDR3 is TGTGCCAGCAGTTACGATTACAGGGGAGAATACGAGCAGTACTTC. The V gene is TRBV6-5, the J gene TRBJ2-7; 7 bases are a match to TRBD1. The germline V gene has CDR1 MNHEY and CDR2 SVGAGI. The CDR3 is 15 amino acids. The V segment lost 2 bases and the J segment 4 bases; nucleotides outside the gene matches: 8.

The chain employs TRBV27 and TRBJ1-2; D perhaps matches TRBD1 (5 bases). CDR1 and CDR2 from the germline V gene are MNHEY and SMNVEV (reference sequence). The CDR3 is made up of 15 amino acids. The ends were cut back, 0 bases at V and 4 bases at J, with 12 bases in the middle. The CDR3 nucleotides read TGTGCCAGCAGTTTATCGGGACCCTTCTTCTATGGCTACACCTTC. Protein sequence: CASSLSGPFFYGYTF.